This is a list of T cell receptor beta chains from one sample in a study of T-cell reconstitution after alpha-beta-depleted transplantation in children. One entry per CDR3 protein, called by TCRdb with MiXCR from the PCR reads. This table holds some 830,000 distinct CDR3 sequences, about 15% found once. Sequencing was performed on PBMCs, mostly from graft donor cells, taken 360 days after TCRalphabeta/CD19-depleted stem cell transplant. These receptor sequences come from a male patient between 10 and 17 years old who had a stem cell transplant for acute lymphoblastic leukemia, so the T cells may come from the graft donor. The CDR3 runs from the conserved cysteine through the conserved F or W. A D gene is named only where the DNA matches it firmly. Where a row states a size, it is once, few, many or the class of an expanded clone; other rows omit it.

TRBV24-1	-	TRBJ1-5	-	CATKSGREGHQPQHF	TGTGCCACCAAAAGTGGCAGGGAAGGGCATCAGCCCCAGCATTTT
TRBV5-1	-	TRBJ1-3	few	CASGSSSEDTIYF	TGCGCCAGCGGCAGTTCATCCGAGGACACCATATATTTT
TRBV4-2	-	TRBJ2-7	-	CASSQGPDPAKPYEQYF	TGTGCCAGCAGCCAGGGGCCGGATCCCGCAAAACCCTACGAGCAGTACTTC
TRBV7-9	TRBD2	TRBJ2-5	-	CASSVEGLAGRETQYF	TGTGCCAGCAGCGTAGAGGGACTAGCGGGTCGGGAGACCCAGTACTTC
TRBV5-1	-	TRBJ1-1	-	CASSLGQPAEAFF	TGCGCCAGCAGCTTGGGTCAGCCGGCTGAAGCTTTCTTT
TRBV11-1	TRBD1	TRBJ2-2	few	CASSPDRAGTGELFF	TGTGCCAGCAGTCCGGACAGGGCGGGCACCGGGGAGCTGTTTTTT
TRBV13	-	TRBJ2-7	few	CASSPKGGGHEQYF	TGTGCCAGCAGCCCCAAGGGGGGGGGCCACGAGCAGTACTTC
TRBV6-5	-	TRBJ1-1	few	CAVTEVHTEAFF	TGTGCCGTAACAGAGGTACACACTGAAGCTTTCTTT
TRBV3-1	-	TRBJ2-1	few	CASSHSGLDEQFF	TGTGCCAGCAGCCATTCGGGTCTGGATGAGCAGTTCTTC
TRBV2	TRBD2	TRBJ2-3	-	CASMTLRTSGRGTDTQYF	TGTGCCAGCATGACCCTCAGGACTAGCGGGAGGGGCACAGATACGCAGTATTTT
TRBV5-1	-	TRBJ1-1	few	CASSLVTVAGSEAFF	TGCGCCAGCAGCTTGGTCACAGTGGCCGGGTCTGAAGCTTTCTTT
TRBV4-2	TRBD2	TRBJ2-3	few	CASRYGTSGPTDTQYF	TGTGCCAGCCGCTACGGGACTAGCGGGCCCACAGATACGCAGTATTTT
TRBV4-2	TRBD2	TRBJ2-3	-	CASSPPGGGTDTQYF	TGTGCCAGCAGCCCCCCGGGAGGGGGCACAGATACGCAGTATTTT
TRBV24-1	TRBD1	TRBJ1-5	few	CATRDRGVQPQHF	TGTGCCACCAGGGACAGGGGGGTTCAGCCCCAGCATTTT
TRBV15	TRBD1	TRBJ2-3	few	CATSNGTGRLTQYF	TGTGCCACCAGCAACGGGACAGGCCGTCTAACGCAGTATTTT
TRBV11-2	-	TRBJ1-2	-	CANSSLQGRRGYGYTF	TGTGCCAACAGCTCACTTCAGGGGCGAAGGGGCTATGGCTACACCTTC
TRBV5-1	-	TRBJ2-5	-	CASSAYHSQETQYF	TGCGCCAGCAGCGCATATCATAGTCAAGAGACCCAGTACTTC
TRBV2	-	TRBJ2-1	-	CARRRDIQNEQFF	TGTGCCAGGCGACGGGACATTCAAAATGAGCAGTTCTTC
TRBV10-3	-	TRBJ2-1	few	CAISESVGAGVRYNEQFF	TGTGCCATCAGTGAGTCGGTGGGGGCGGGAGTTCGATACAATGAGCAGTTCTTC
TRBV6-5	TRBD2	TRBJ2-7	few	CASRTSGRFLYEQYF	TGTGCCAGCCGTACTAGCGGGAGGTTCTTATACGAGCAGTACTTC
TRBV6-1	-	TRBJ2-3	few	CAIPRGRTGRTDTQYF	TGTGCCATCCCTAGGGGCCGGACGGGGCGCACAGATACGCAGTATTTT
TRBV27	TRBD1	TRBJ2-2	few	CASSLWDRANTGELFF	TGTGCCAGCAGTTTGTGGGACAGGGCGAACACCGGGGAGCTGTTTTTT
TRBV5-1	-	TRBJ2-1	few	CASQTAVGFNNEQFF	TGCGCCAGCCAAACAGCGGTAGGTTTTAATAATGAGCAGTTCTTC
TRBV30	-	TRBJ2-3	few	CAWSQGDTQYF	TGTGCCTGGAGTCAAGGAGATACGCAGTATTTT
TRBV7-3	-	TRBJ2-6	few	CASSFPHQSGANVLTF	TGTGCCAGCAGTTTCCCTCACCAGTCTGGGGCCAACGTCCTGACTTTC
TRBV5-1	-	TRBJ2-2	many	CASSWDGSANTGELFF	TGCGCCAGCAGCTGGGACGGGTCCGCGAACACCGGGGAGCTGTTTTTT
TRBV6-1	-	TRBJ2-5	-	CAIRIAGEETQYF	TGTGCCATTCGAATAGCAGGGGAAGAGACCCAGTACTTC